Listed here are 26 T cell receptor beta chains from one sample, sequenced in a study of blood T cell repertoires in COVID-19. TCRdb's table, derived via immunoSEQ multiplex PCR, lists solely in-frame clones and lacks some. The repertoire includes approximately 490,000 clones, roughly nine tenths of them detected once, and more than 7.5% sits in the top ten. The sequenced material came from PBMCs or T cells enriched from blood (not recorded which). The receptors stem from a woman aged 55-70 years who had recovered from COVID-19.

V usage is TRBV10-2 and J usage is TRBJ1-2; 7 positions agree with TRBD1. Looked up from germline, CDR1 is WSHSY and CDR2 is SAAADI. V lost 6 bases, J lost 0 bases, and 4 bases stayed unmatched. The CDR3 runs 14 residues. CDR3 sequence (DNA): TGCGCCAGCAGGGACAGGTTCGCTAACTATGGCTACACCTTC. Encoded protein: CASRDRFANYGYTF.

This CDR3 is CSVGDLKWVGYTF. CDR3 nucleotides: TGCAGCGTGGGGGACTTAAAGTGGGTTGGCTACACCTTC. This chain uses TRBV29-1 with TRBJ1-2, with a possible D match to TRBD1 (5 bases). The CDR3 has 13 amino acids. V was cut by 6 bases and J by 7 bases, with 18 bases left in between. Looked up from germline, CDR1 is SQVTM and CDR2 is ANQGSEA.

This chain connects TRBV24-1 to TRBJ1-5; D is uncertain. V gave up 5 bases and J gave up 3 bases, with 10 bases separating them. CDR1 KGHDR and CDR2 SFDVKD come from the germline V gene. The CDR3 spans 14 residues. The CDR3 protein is CATSVRSLNQPQHF. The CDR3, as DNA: TGTGCCACCAGTGTCAGGTCACTCAATCAGCCCCAGCATTTT.

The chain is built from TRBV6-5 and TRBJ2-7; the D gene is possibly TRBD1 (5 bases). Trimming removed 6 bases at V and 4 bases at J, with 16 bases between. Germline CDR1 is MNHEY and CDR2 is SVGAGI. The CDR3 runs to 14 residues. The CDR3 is CASSPTRTSYEQYV. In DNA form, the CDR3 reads TGTGCCAGCAGCCCAACACGGACATCGTACGAGCAGTACGTC.

The CDR3 nucleotides read TGTGCCAGCAGCCACAAACGGGGACAGGTTAATGAAAAACTGTTTTTT. It translates to CASSHKRGQVNEKLFF. The chain employs TRBV5-4 and TRBJ1-4, with TRBD1 matching 8 bases. J gave up 4 bases and V 4 bases, and 9 bases lay outside the gene matches. Germline lookup yields CDR1 SGHNT and CDR2 YYREEE (reference sequence). CDR3 length: 16 amino acids.

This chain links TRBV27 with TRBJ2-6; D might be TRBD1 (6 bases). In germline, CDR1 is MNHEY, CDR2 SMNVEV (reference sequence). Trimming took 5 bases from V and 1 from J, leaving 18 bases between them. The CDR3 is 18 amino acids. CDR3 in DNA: TGTGCCAGCAGTCTACTACCGACAGGCGGATCTGGGGCCAACGTCCTGACTTTC. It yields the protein CASSLLPTGGSGANVLTF.

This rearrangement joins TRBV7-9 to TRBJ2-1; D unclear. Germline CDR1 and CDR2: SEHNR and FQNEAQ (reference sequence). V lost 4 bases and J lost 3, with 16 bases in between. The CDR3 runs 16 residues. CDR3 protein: CASSSSPWRSYNEQFF. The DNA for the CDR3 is TGTGCCAGCAGCTCCTCCCCCTGGAGAAGCTACAATGAGCAGTTCTTC.

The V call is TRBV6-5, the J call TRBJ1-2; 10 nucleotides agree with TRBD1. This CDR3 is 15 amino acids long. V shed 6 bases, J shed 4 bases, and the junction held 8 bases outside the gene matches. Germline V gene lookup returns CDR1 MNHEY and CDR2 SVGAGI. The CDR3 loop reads CASSRPGQGIYGYTF. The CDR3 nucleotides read TGTGCCAGCAGCAGACCGGGACAGGGGATCTATGGCTACACCTTC.

CDR3 region: CASTLMGGLNYGYTF. CDR3 coding DNA: TGCGCCAGCACCCTTATGGGGGGACTCAACTATGGCTACACCTTC. V usage is TRBV4-1 and J usage is TRBJ1-2; D perhaps matches TRBD1 (5 bases). CDR3 length equals 15 residues. Trimming took off 7 bases at V and 2 bases at J, with 17 bases between the two ends. CDR1 is MGHRA, CDR2 YSYEKL, per germline.

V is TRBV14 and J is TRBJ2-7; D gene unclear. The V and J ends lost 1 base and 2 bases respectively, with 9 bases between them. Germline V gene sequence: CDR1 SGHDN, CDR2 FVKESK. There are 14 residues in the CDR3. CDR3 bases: TGTGCCAGCAGCCAAGTCATGAGAGCCTACGAGCAGTACTTC. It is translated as CASSQVMRAYEQYF.

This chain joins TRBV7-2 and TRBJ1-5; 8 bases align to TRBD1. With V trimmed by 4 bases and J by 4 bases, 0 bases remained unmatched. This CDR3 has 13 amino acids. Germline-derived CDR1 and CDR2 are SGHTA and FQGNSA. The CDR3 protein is CASSWTGNQPQHF. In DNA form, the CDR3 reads TGTGCCAGCAGCTGGACAGGGAATCAGCCCCAGCATTTT.

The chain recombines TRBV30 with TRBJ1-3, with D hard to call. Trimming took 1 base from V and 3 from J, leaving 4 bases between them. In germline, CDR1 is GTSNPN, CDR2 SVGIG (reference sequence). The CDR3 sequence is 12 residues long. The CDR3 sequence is CAWSAFGNTIYF. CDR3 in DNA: TGTGCCTGGAGTGCGTTTGGAAACACCATATATTTT.

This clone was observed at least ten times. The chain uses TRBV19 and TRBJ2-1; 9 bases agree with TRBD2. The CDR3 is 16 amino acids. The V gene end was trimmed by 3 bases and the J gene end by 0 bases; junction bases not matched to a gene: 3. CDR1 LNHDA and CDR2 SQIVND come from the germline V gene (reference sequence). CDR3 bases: TGTGCCAGTAGTATTCTAGCGGGGCCCTCCTACAATGAGCAGTTCTTC. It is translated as CASSILAGPSYNEQFF. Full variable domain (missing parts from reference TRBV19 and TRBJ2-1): DGGITQSPKYLFRKEGQNVTLSCEQNLNHDAMYWYRQDPGQGLRLIYYSQIVNDFQKGDIAEGYSVSREKKESFPLTVTSAQKNPTAFYLCASSILAGPSYNEQFFGPGTRLTVL.

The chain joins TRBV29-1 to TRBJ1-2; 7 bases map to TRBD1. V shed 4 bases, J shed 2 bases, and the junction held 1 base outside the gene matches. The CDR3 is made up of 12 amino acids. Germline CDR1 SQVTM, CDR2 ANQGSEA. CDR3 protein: CSVGQGNYGYTF. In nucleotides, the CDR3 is TGCAGCGTTGGACAGGGCAACTATGGCTACACCTTC.

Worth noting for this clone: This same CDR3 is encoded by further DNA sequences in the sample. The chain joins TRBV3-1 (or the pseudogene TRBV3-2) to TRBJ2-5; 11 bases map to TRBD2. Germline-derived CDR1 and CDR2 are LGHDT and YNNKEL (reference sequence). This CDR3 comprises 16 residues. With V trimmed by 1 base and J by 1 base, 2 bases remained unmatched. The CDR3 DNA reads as TGTGCCAGCAGCCAAGGTCTAGCGGGGGGCCAAGAGACCCAGTACTTC. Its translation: CASSQGLAGGQETQYF.

CDR3: CASSQTAGPPRPQHF. CDR3 coding DNA: TGTGCCAGCAGCCAAACGGCAGGGCCTCCAAGGCCCCAGCATTTT. This chain links TRBV3-1 (or the pseudogene TRBV3-2) with TRBJ1-5; weak D call: TRBD1 (5 bases). Germline V gene lookup returns CDR1 LGHDT and CDR2 YNNKEL (reference sequence). V lost 2 bases and J 9 bases, leaving 17 bases between the germline ends. The CDR3 consists of 15 residues.

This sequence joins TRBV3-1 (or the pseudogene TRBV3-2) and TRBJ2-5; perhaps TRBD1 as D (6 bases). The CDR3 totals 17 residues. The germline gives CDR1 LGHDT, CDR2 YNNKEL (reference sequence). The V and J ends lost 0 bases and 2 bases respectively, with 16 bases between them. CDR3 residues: CASSQEWTGRGQETQYF. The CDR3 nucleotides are TGTGCCAGCAGCCAAGAATGGACCGGCAGGGGACAAGAGACCCAGTACTTC.

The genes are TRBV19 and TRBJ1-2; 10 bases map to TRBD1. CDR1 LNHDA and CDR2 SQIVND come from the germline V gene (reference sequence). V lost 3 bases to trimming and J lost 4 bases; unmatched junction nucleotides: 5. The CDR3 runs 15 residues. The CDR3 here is CASSISGTGAYGYTF. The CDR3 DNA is TGTGCCAGTAGTATTTCCGGGACAGGGGCCTATGGCTACACCTTC.

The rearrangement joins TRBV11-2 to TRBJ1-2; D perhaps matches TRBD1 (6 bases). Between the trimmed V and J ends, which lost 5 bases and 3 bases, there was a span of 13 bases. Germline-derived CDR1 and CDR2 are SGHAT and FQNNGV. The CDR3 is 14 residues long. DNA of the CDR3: TGTGCCAGCAGCCCGACAGGAGCACACTATGGCTACACCTTC. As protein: CASSPTGAHYGYTF.

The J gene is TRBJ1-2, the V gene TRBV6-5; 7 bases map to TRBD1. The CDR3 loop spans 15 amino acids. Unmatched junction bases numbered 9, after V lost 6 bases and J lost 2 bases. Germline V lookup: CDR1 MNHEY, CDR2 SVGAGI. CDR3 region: CASSKDRAQNYGYTF. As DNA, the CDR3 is TGTGCCAGCAGCAAAGACAGGGCCCAAAACTATGGCTACACCTTC.

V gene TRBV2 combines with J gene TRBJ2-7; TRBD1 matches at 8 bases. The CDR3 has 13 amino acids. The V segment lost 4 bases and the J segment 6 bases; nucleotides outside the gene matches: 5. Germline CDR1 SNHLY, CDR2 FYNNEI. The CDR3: CASSGGQVTEQYV. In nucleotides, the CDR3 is TGTGCCAGCAGTGGGGGACAGGTGACCGAGCAGTACGTC.

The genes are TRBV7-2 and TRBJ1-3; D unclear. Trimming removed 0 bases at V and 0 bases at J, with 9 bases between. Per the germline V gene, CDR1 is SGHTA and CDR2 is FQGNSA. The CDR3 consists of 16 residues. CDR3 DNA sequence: TGTGCCAGCAGCTTAGCGCCGGTGCTCTCTGGAAACACCATATATTTT. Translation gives CASSLAPVLSGNTIYF.

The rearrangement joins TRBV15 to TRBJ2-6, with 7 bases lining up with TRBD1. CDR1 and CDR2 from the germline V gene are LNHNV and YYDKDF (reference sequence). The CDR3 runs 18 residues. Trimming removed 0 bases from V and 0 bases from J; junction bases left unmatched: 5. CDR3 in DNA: TGTGCCACCAGCAGAGACGGGACAGTATCCTCTGGGGCCAACGTCCTGACTTTC. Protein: CATSRDGTVSSGANVLTF.

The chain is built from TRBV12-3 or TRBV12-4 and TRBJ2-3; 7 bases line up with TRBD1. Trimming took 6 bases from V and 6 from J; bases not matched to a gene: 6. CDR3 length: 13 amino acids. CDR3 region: CASRRQGPDTQYF. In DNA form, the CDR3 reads TGTGCCAGCAGAAGACAGGGTCCCGATACGCAGTATTTT.

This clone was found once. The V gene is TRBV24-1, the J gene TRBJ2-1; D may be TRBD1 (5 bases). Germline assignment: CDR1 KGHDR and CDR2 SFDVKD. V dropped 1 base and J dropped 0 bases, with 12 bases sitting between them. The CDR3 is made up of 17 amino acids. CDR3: CATSDFPRQSSYNEQFF. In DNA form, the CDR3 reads TGTGCCACCAGTGATTTCCCGCGACAGAGCTCCTACAATGAGCAGTTCTTC.

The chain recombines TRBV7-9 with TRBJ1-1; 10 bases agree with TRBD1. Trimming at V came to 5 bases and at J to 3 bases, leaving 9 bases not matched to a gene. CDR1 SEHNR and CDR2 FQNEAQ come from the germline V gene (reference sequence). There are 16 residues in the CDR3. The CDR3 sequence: CASSPSQGTGDTEAFF. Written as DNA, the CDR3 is TGTGCCAGCAGCCCGTCTCAGGGGACAGGGGACACTGAAGCTTTCTTT.